Reported below is one T cell receptor (beta chain). The antigen remains unidentified. This sample was taken from a study of beta chain features in type 1 diabetes. CDR1 MNHNY and CDR2 SVGAGI come from the germline V gene (reference sequence). The V gene lost 4 bases and the J gene lost 1 base, with 7 bases spanning the gap. The CDR3 loop spans 13 amino acids. Each population that was sorted was more than 98% pure. The study reverse transcribed the entire isolated RNA, so it sequenced expressed TCRB transcripts. Here immunoSEQ multiplex PCR was the method, and the copy in TCRdb shows in-frame clones only, minus some. The table includes some 350,000 clones, roughly 14% detected once. Study-wide points: Type 1 diabetes patients had moderately but significantly shorter TCRB CDR3s in all four CD4+ subsets.

The chain combines TRBV6-6 with TRBJ1-1; D is unclear. The sample consisted of naive CD4+ T cells from blood. The TCR was taken from a woman under 30 with type 1 diabetes. CDR3 nucleotides: TGTGCCAGCAGTTGGGAGAAGAACACTGAAGCTTTCTTT. Translated: CASSWEKNTEAFF.